This TCR beta chain is from a study of shared clonotypes between healthy human individuals (dated by TCRdb to 2018 to 2020). For the study in its entirety: The cohort included three men and a couple of women between 18 and 49 years of age. To increase sequencing depth and limit assay-specific biases, different laboratories used diverse techniques to prepare libraries and sequence TCR repertoires. To estimate repertoire size and how much clonotypes are shared between individuals, the study performed deep sequencing of blood TCR repertoires from five healthy adults. Per donor, leukapheresis produced somewhere between about 0.94 and 9 billion PBMCs. Per donor, three plates each were used for CD4 naive and CD4 memory, two for CD8 naive, and one for CD8 memory.

CD8 naive samples were obtained by positive selection for CCR7 among CD45RO-negative cells, yielding a CD45RA+CCR7+ population from which TemRA cells were excluded. Healthy HIV-negative adults with no recently reported acute infections or vaccinations were included as donors. All donors were Caucasian adults living in Nashville, Tennessee, USA. Blood was obtained by leukapheresis, after which PBMCs were separated by Ficoll-Histopaque density gradient centrifugation and cryopreserved in liquid nitrogen vapor phase. Purity and quantity of every magnetically sorted T cell population were checked by analytical flow cytometry. From each sorted fraction, genomic DNA was isolated and quantified by UV absorbance on a Nanodrop 2000c. Here is what the overall study found, with its caveats: Higher generation probabilities were observed for clonotypes shared by all four sorted-subset donors than for non-shared clonotypes. Estimated clonotype richness was generally larger for naive than for memory subsets. Because the study included only a small number of donors, the genetic and exposure-history diversity represented was limited. Incomplete sequencing was indicated by rarefaction of sorted-subset datasets, despite the large sequencing depth. Sharing across a few donors was observed for about 5% of naive CD4, 3% to 4% of naive CD8, 2.3% of memory CD4, and about 0.4% of memory CD8 clonotypes. Based on pairwise subsampling, the degree of clonotype sharing among donors was expected to be affected by sequencing depth. Sampling was restricted to blood, and TCR repertoires in tissues likely differ from the TCR repertoires found in blood.

V and J are truncated by 2 bases and 4 bases respectively, leaving an intervening sequence of 14 bases. The CDR1 and CDR2 encoded by the germline V gene (reference sequence) are GTSNPN and SVGIG. Reading from cysteine to phenylalanine, the CDR3 counts 14 amino acids. This entry keeps only the CDR3 DNA: 42 bases, framed from base 1. Worth noting for this clone: Its antigen is not yet known. No base qualities exist here, and no much larger clone lies one base off it.

Using the deep immunoSEQ assay, multiplex PCR amplified TCR CDR3 regions from genomic DNA. For each cell subset, the extracted genomic DNA was distributed evenly across all wells of several immunoSEQ 96-well plates, and each plate served as one replicate. For sorted subsets, 200 to 250 ng genomic DNA, equal to approximately 30,000 T cell genomes, was loaded into each replicate PCR. Purified libraries were measured with a Qubit 3.0 fluorometer, size-checked on a Bioanalyzer 2100, and measured again with the KAPA Library Quantification kit. Every immunoSEQ 96-well plate was sequenced on a separate single-read 150-cycle Illumina NextSeq 550 flow cell. The authors processed their data as follows. Because the immunoSEQ output held only junctional sequences and lacked quality scores, the filtering could not match the filtering applied to full-length reads. Sequences were annotated with PyIR, a Python wrapper for IgBLAST v1.9, and V/J genes and CDR3 were assigned using IMGT germline references. Any read was removed if the V/J assignment was weak (E-value above 1e-6), the CDR3 was missing, or the read contained stop codons, out-of-frame junctions, or ambiguous translated residues. V3J clonotypes were defined by identical inferred V gene, J gene, and CDR3 amino acid sequence. Percentage overlap between repertoires was calculated by dividing the number of shared unique clonotypes by the size of the smaller repertoire. Richness of each repertoire was evaluated using RTK rarefaction, the Chao1 estimator, and Recon v2.1 estimates of unobserved clonotypes. For all TCRbeta clonotypes obtained by the gDNA method from a handful of donors, generation probabilities were computed with OLGA. In TCRdb, the immuneACCESS table is reduced to in-frame sequences with V and J assigned. These tables do not hold every clone; where another copy was compared, an unresolved V gene accounts for under half, and the others remain unexplained. V and J calls and clone size follow that table, whereas D and trimming were derived from the DNA. The sample yields about 2 million clones; 85% to 95% were counted once. About 1.1% of the sample goes to the ten largest clones.

This receptor was taken from a man between 18 and 29 years old in good health. Sample: naive CD8+ T cells sorted from blood. Sample cell subset or site, as interpreted from the label and publication: CD45RA+CCR7+. This receptor chain uses TRBV30 and TRBJ1-2; 5 matching bases give a weak D call of TRBD1. CDR3 reads: CAWSPTGGSYGYTF. The DNA sequence follows: TGTGCCTGGAGTCCGACCGGGGGGAGCTATGGCTACACCTTC.